This TCR beta chain originates from a study of blood T cell repertoires in COVID-19. The V gene's germline CDR1 is SGHTA and CDR2 FQGNSA. V was clipped by 4 bases and J by 0 bases, with 4 bases between them. The CDR3 is made up of 12 amino acids. The table came from immunoSEQ multiplex PCR; TCRdb's copy has only in-frame clones and leaves some out. Of 110,000 to 150,000 clones in the sample, approximately 90% were seen once. Sequenced sample: peripheral blood. The TCR sequence derives from a man in his sixties with active or convalescent COVID-19. V and J are TRBV7-2 and TRBJ2-7; D is ambiguous. This CDR3 reads CASSYGSYEQYF. CDR3 nucleotide sequence: TGTGCCAGCAGCTACGGCTCCTACGAGCAGTACTTC.